The source of this TCR beta chain is a study of cytomegalovirus exposure and HLA in healthy donors. Study information: In an early release, HLA-typed donors contributed approximately 80 million unique TCR sequences.

This clone was detected only a few times. Its specificity is unknown. Study-level points and caveats: Versus the roughly 690-donor mean, an Asian-associated ancestry cluster reportedly showed fewer N-insertions in a later analysis. The investigators catalogued 150 to 200 TCR beta chains as cytomegalovirus-associated.

Both 60 Vbeta primers and 13 Jbeta primers went into the PCR. The table came from immunoSEQ multiplex PCR; TCRdb's copy has only in-frame clones and leaves some out. The table includes 150,000 to 200,000 clones, roughly 80% detected once. The V and J ends lost 0 bases and 0 bases, in that order; junction bases with no gene match: 10. The germline V gene has CDR1 SGDLS and CDR2 YYNGEE. This CDR3 has 18 residues. The specimen sequenced was PBMCs. The sequence was collected from a female donor in good health and CMV-seronegative. V gene TRBV9 combines with J gene TRBJ2-3; 7 bases are a match to TRBD2. The CDR3 DNA is TGTGCCAGCAGCGTAGTTAGCGGGTCCGAGTTGAGCACAGATACGCAGTATTTT. Its protein is CASSVVSGSELSTDTQYF.